These 24 T cell receptor beta chains were all obtained from the same sample, sequenced in a study of cytomegalovirus exposure and HLA in healthy donors. Both 60 Vbeta primers and 13 Jbeta primers went into the PCR. Assay used: immunoSEQ multiplex PCR; TCRdb lists only in-frame clones, some missing. The table records about 220,000 clones, around 75% of them present only once. Material for sequencing was PBMCs. These receptors were taken from a woman aged 25 to 39 in good health and CMV-seronegative.

J is TRBJ2-1 and V is TRBV7-2; the match to TRBD2 covers 7 bases. With 0 bases clipped from V and 7 bases from J, the junction kept 6 bases outside the gene matches. Germline V gene sequence: CDR1 SGHTA, CDR2 FQGNSA. This CDR3 is 15 amino acids long. CDR3 sequence (DNA): TGTGCCAGCAGCTTAGCGGGAGGGCCGAGAAATGAGCAGTTCTTC. Protein product: CASSLAGGPRNEQFF.

This clone was seen a few times. The chain recombines TRBV7-9 with TRBJ2-6; the match to TRBD1 covers 9 bases. The germline CDR1 and CDR2 sequences are SEHNR and FQNEAQ (reference sequence). The V and J ends lost 8 bases and 0 bases, in that order; junction bases with no gene match: 11. The CDR3 has 18 amino acids. The CDR3 region is CASENLAGQGSGANVLTF. The CDR3 DNA reads as TGTGCCAGCGAGAATCTCGCGGGACAGGGCTCTGGGGCCAACGTCCTGACTTTC.

The chain has TRBV9 and TRBJ2-1; TRBD2 matches 11 bases. The CDR3 totals 15 residues. CDR1 SGDLS and CDR2 YYNGEE come from the germline V gene. V lost 0 bases to trimming and J lost 9 bases; unmatched junction nucleotides: 5. The CDR3, as DNA: TGTGCCAGCAGCGTAGGGCTAGCGGGAGGTGTTGAGCAGTTCTTC. Its protein product is CASSVGLAGGVEQFF.

The chain joins TRBV18 to TRBJ1-6; perhaps TRBD1 as D (6 bases). Germline V gene sequence: CDR1 KGHSH, CDR2 LQKENI. The V gene lost 5 bases and the J gene lost 8 bases, with 13 bases spanning the gap. This CDR3 has 14 amino acids. Written as DNA, the CDR3 is TGTGCCAGCTCAATCACAGGGAGAGATTCACCCCTCCACTTT. Its protein is CASSITGRDSPLHF.

The chain couples TRBV29-1 to TRBJ1-5; weak D call: TRBD1 (5 bases). The V gene's germline CDR1 is SQVTM and CDR2 ANQGSEA. The length of the CDR3 is 12 residues. V was trimmed by 5 bases and J by 2 bases, leaving 7 bases between them. The CDR3 sequence is CSVTQGNQPQHF. CDR3 nucleotides: TGCAGCGTTACACAGGGCAATCAGCCCCAGCATTTT.

Comment on this clone: This CDR3 is also generated by other DNA sequences in the sample. The genes are TRBV11-2 and TRBJ2-7; weak D call: TRBD1 (5 bases). CDR3 length: 14 amino acids. Germline lookup yields CDR1 SGHAT and CDR2 FQNNGV. The V end lost 1 base, the J end lost 2 bases, and 9 bases lay between the germline ends. CDR3 in amino acids: CASSLAQGPYEQYF. The CDR3 nucleotides read TGTGCCAGCAGCTTAGCCCAGGGCCCCTACGAGCAGTACTTC.

About this clone itself: One end of the junction fails to match germline, which may point to a read error. This chain uses TRBV6-1 with TRBJ1-2, with 9 bases fitting TRBD1. The germline gives CDR1 MNHNS, CDR2 SASEGT. The CDR3 runs 16 residues. The CDR3 region has the DNA TGTGTCAGCAGTGCCGATCGGGACAGGGTAGGCTATGGCTACAACTTC. Residues: CVSSADRDRVGYGYNF.

As for this clone: The junction departs from the called germline gene at one end, perhaps through a read error. CDR3 loop: CATSQDHRGDVAKNIQYF. The CDR3 DNA follows: TGCGCCACCAGCCAAGATCACCGGGGGGATGTAGCCAAAAACATTCAGTACTTC. This chain links TRBV4-1 with TRBJ2-4, with 7 nucleotides matching TRBD2. The CDR3 consists of 18 residues. CDR1 is MGHRA and CDR2 is YSYEKL in the germline V gene.

With regard to this clone: Compared with germline, one end of the junction differs, possibly owing to a read error. The gene calls are TRBV7-8 and TRBJ2-2; D may be TRBD2 (7 bases). The CDR3 is made up of 17 amino acids. Per germline, CDR1 SGHVS and CDR2 FQNEAQ. The CDR3 loop is CVSSLGGGGRNTGELFF. CDR3 DNA: TGTGTCAGCAGCCTAGGGGGGGGCGGGAGGAACACCGGGGAGCTGTTTTTT. Variable domain in full (rest from reference TRBV7-8 and TRBJ2-2): GAGVSQSPRYKVAKRGQDVALRCDPISGHVSLFWYQQALGQGPEFLTYFQNEAQLDKSGLPSDRFFAERPEGSVSTLKIQRTQQEDSAVYLCVSSLGGGGRNTGELFFGEGSRLTVL.

In DNA, the CDR3 is TGCGCCAGCAGCTTGGCCGGCCAGGATTATGGCTACACCTTC. This gives the protein CASSLAGQDYGYTF. This sequence joins TRBV5-1 and TRBJ1-2; D uncertain. Germline CDR1 SGHRS, CDR2 YFSETQ. The length of the CDR3 is 14 residues. V was trimmed by 0 bases and J by 5 bases, leaving 11 bases between them.

Concerning this clone itself: One end of the junction does not line up with germline, which may come from a read error. This chain uses TRBV7-9 with TRBJ1-1, with TRBD1 matching over 7 bases. Germline CDR1 and CDR2: SEHNR and FQNEAQ (reference sequence). The CDR3 is 15 residues long. The CDR3 loop reads CSSSPPDRLNTEAFF. CDR3 sequence (DNA): TGTTCCAGCAGCCCCCCGGACAGGTTGAACACTGAAGCTTTCTTT.

As regards this clone: The sample has other DNA sequences that encode this CDR3 too. The rearrangement uses TRBV7-6 and TRBJ1-1, with 7 bases lining up with TRBD1. The CDR3 runs to 17 residues. Germline CDR1 is SGHVS and CDR2 is FNYEAQ. The junction had 7 bases not matched to a gene; V was cut back by 0 bases and J by 0 bases. CDR3 bases: TGTGCCAGCAGCTTAGCGGGGGGACAGCCCCTGAACACTGAAGCTTTCTTT. This sequence encodes CASSLAGGQPLNTEAFF.

As to this clone: The same CDR3 is also encoded by other DNA sequences in this sample. The chain recombines TRBV19 with TRBJ1-4, with D possibly being TRBD1 (6 bases). The germline V gene encodes CDR1 LNHDA and CDR2 SQIVND (reference sequence). V lost 4 bases, J lost 1 base, and 7 bases lay in between. This CDR3 has 14 amino acids. The CDR3 region has the DNA TGTGCCAGTAGTACGACAGGAACTAATGAAAAACTGTTTTTT. It translates to CASSTTGTNEKLFF.

This chain connects TRBV30 to TRBJ1-5; D is undetermined. V was shortened by 0 bases and J by 4 bases, with 4 bases between the two germline ends. CDR1 and CDR2 (germline): GTSNPN, SVGIG (reference sequence). This CDR3 has 12 residues. CDR3 in amino acids: CAWSVQNQPQHF. In nucleotides, the CDR3 is TGTGCCTGGAGTGTACAGAATCAGCCCCAGCATTTT.

The V call is TRBV15, the J call TRBJ2-1; 11 nucleotides line up with TRBD1. The germline CDR1 and CDR2 sequences are LNHNV and YYDKDF (reference sequence). This CDR3 contains 16 residues. V dropped 5 bases and J dropped 2; count of bases not matched to a gene: 5. The CDR3 coding sequence is TGTGCCACCAGCGGGGGACAGGGGGACCCCTACAATGAGCAGTTCTTC. Amino acids: CATSGGQGDPYNEQFF.

This clone was seen only once. J is TRBJ2-5 and V is TRBV7-2; 9 bases map to TRBD2. There are 16 residues in the CDR3. The junction had 11 bases not matched to a gene; V was cut back by 4 bases and J by 5 bases. Germline lookup yields CDR1 SGHTA and CDR2 FQGNSA. The CDR3 is CASSSMAGGGGETQYF. The CDR3 DNA reads TGTGCCAGCAGCTCGATGGCGGGGGGGGGCGGGGAGACCCAGTACTTC. Full variable domain (missing parts from reference TRBV7-2 and TRBJ2-5): GAGVSQSPSNKVTEKGKDVELRCDPISGHTALYWYRQSLGQGLEFLIYFQGNSAPDKSGLPSDRFSAERTGGSVSTLTIQRTQQEDSAVYLCASSSMAGGGGETQYFGPGTRLLVL.

This clone has more than one count but fewer than ten. The CDR3 DNA sequence: TGTGCCAGCAGTGACAGGGGAGGGTGGGAGACCCAGTACTTC. This encodes CASSDRGGWETQYF. This sequence joins TRBV2 and TRBJ2-5, with a weak D call TRBD2 (7 bases). This CDR3 is 14 amino acids long. V lost 3 bases and J 5 bases, leaving 13 bases between the germline ends. Germline V CDR1 and CDR2: SNHLY, FYNNEI.

The chain recombines TRBV7-9 with TRBJ2-1; the match to TRBD2 covers 9 bases. Germline V gene lookup returns CDR1 SEHNR and CDR2 FQNEAQ (reference sequence). V dropped 5 bases and J dropped 5; count of bases not matched to a gene: 7. The CDR3 consists of 15 residues. In nucleotides, the CDR3 is TGTGCCAGCAGCGACGGACTAGCGAAGAACAATGAGCAGTTCTTC. The encoded protein is CASSDGLAKNNEQFF. Looking up the rest from reference TRBV7-9 and TRBJ2-1 gives the full variable domain: DTGVSQNPRHKITKRGQNVTFRCDPISEHNRLYWYRQTLGQGPEFLTYFQNEAQLEKSRLLSDRFSAERPKGSFSTLEIQRTEQGDSAMYLCASSDGLAKNNEQFFGPGTRLTVL.

The chain's CDR3 is CASSYRGGINEQFF. CDR3 sequence (DNA): TGTGCCAGCAGCTATCGGGGAGGGATCAATGAGCAGTTCTTC. The V call is TRBV5-4, the J call TRBJ2-1, with 7 bases matching TRBD2. The germline V gene encodes CDR1 SGHNT and CDR2 YYREEE (reference sequence). The CDR3 sequence is 14 residues long. The V and J ends lost 3 bases and 6 bases, in that order; junction bases with no gene match: 6.

The sample holds one count of this clone. The chain links TRBV21-1 to TRBJ2-7; the table's D call of TRBD2 was not tested on the DNA. TRBV21-1 is an annotated pseudogene. The CDR3 is 16 residues long. The CDR3 DNA reads as TGTGCCAGCAGCAAAGGCGGGCCCCAGGATTCTTGCGAGCAGTACTTC. Protein: CASSKGGPQDSCEQYF.

The chain links TRBV16 to TRBJ1-2; D is unclear. Germline CDR1 reads KGHSY; CDR2 reads FQNENV. V shed 1 base and J shed 2 bases, with 11 bases lying between them. The CDR3 runs to 15 residues. The CDR3 DNA reads as TGTGCCAGCAGCCAATTGGGCTCATCGAACTATGGCTACACCTTC. Its protein is CASSQLGSSNYGYTF.

The rearrangement uses TRBV6-5 and TRBJ1-1; D not resolved. This CDR3 comprises 13 residues. Germline V gene sequence: CDR1 MNHEY, CDR2 SVGAGI. Trimming removed 5 bases from V and 1 base from J, with 8 bases in between. CDR3 sequence reads: CASSQVKNTEAFF. CDR3 coding DNA: TGTGCCAGCAGTCAGGTCAAGAACACTGAAGCTTTCTTT.

The count of this clone is one. The rearrangement links TRBV4-1 to TRBJ1-6, with TRBD1 matching over 7 bases. The CDR3 is 16 residues long. Trimming at V came to 4 bases and at J to 9 bases, leaving 12 bases not matched to a gene. Germline CDR1 MGHRA, CDR2 YSYEKL. The CDR3 region is CASSPLDRALGSPLHF. CDR3 DNA: TGCGCCAGCAGCCCTCTCGACAGGGCCCTTGGTTCACCCCTCCACTTT.

The V call is TRBV6-5, the J call TRBJ1-2, with D tentatively TRBD1 (6 bases). V shed 2 bases and J shed 10 bases, with 11 bases lying between them. The V gene's germline CDR1 is MNHEY and CDR2 SVGAGI. The CDR3 has 12 residues. The CDR3 reads CASSYPEGDYTF. In DNA, the CDR3 is TGTGCCAGCAGTTACCCCGAGGGGGACTACACCTTC.